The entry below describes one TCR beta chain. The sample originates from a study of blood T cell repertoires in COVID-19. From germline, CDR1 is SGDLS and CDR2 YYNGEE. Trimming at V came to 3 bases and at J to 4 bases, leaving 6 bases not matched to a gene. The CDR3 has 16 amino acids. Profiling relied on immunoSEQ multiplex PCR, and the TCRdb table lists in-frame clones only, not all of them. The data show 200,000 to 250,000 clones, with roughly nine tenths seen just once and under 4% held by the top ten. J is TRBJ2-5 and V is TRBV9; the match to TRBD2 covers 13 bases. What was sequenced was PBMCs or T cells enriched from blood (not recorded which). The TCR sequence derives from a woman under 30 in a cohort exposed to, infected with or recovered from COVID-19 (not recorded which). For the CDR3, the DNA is TGTGCCAGCAGCGCCCGGACTAGCGGGAGTCTAGAGACCCAGTACTTC. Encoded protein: CASSARTSGSLETQYF.